The source of this T cell receptor (beta chain) is a study of shared clonotypes between healthy human individuals. Study-level results: Generally, naive subsets (rather than memory subsets) showed larger estimated richness.

The CDR3 extends over 15 amino acids. Germline loops: CDR1 MGHDK, CDR2 SYGVNS. The ends were cut back, 6 bases at V and 1 base at J, with 14 bases in the middle. Worth noting for this clone: The antigen is unknown.

It was across several immunoSEQ plates that each subset's genomic DNA was evenly split. TCRdb's copy holds only in-frame clones and misses some; the assay was immunoSEQ multiplex PCR. The sample contains about 680,000 clones, around four fifths of which appear only once. CD4+ cells were split into CD45RA+ naive and CD45RA-negative memory subsets. Source material: memory CD4+ T cells sorted from blood. Subset denoted: CD45RA-negative fraction. The gene calls are TRBV25-1 and TRBJ2-3; possible D gene TRBD2, 5 bases. The source is a woman aged 30 to 39 in good health. CDR3 residues: CASSNSADRTDTQYF. DNA for the CDR3: TGTGCCAGCAGCAATTCAGCGGACCGCACAGATACGCAGTATTTT.